The TCR beta chain under discussion was sequenced for a study of blood T cell repertoires in COVID-19. Study in general: T cells, B-cell-depleted T cells, or PBMCs supplied cDNA or gDNA.

Germline-derived CDR1 and CDR2 are MNHEY and SVGAGI. Trimming took 8 bases from V and 6 from J, leaving 11 bases between them. This CDR3 comprises 12 residues. How the authors handled the data: Reference gene primer amplification gave nucleated cell count estimates. TCRdb's table, derived via immunoSEQ multiplex PCR, lists solely in-frame clones and lacks some. V and J calls and clone size are given by that table; D and trimming were obtained from the DNA. This table holds approximately 110,000 clones, approximately 81% found once. The Seattle patients joined while their infection was active and were tracked longitudinally afterward.

This rearrangement joins TRBV6-5 to TRBJ1-5; D is uncertain. The sequenced sample was peripheral blood. The TCR sequence derives from a man older than 75 with COVID-19, enrolled during active disease. CDR3 sequence reads: CASGSGSQPQHF. As DNA, the CDR3 is TGTGCCAGCGGCAGCGGCAGTCAGCCCCAGCATTTT.